One and the same sample provided the 4 T cell receptor beta chains below, sequenced in a study of blood T cells in healthy people across ages. A second PCR of roughly 7 to 11 cycles used a sample-barcoded 5' primer and a J-beta primer mix. In TCRdb, the 5' RACE reads were re-called with MiXCR into one record per CDR3 protein. The sample lists around 800,000 distinct CDR3 sequences, under 45% seen once, with nearly 20% in the top ten. The sample consisted of blood. Source of these receptors: a man between 60 and 75 years old in good health.

CDR3 bases: TGTGCCAGCAGTACACGGACAGTGAACACTGAAGCTTTCTTT. Translated: CASSTRTVNTEAFF. The chain combines TRBV6-1 with TRBJ1-1, with D tentatively TRBD1 (6 bases). This CDR3 contains 14 residues. Trimming took off 5 bases at V and 0 bases at J, with 10 bases between the two ends. Germline values: CDR1 MNHNS, CDR2 SASEGT.

J is TRBJ1-5 and V is TRBV10-2; D unclear. The CDR3 has 14 amino acids. Per the germline V gene, CDR1 is WSHSY and CDR2 is SAAADI. Trimming shortened V by 2 bases and J by 2 bases, and 7 bases separated the two germline ends. CDR3 nucleotides: TGCGCCAGCAGTGAGGAGGTTCGCAATCAGCCCCAGCATTTT. This gives the protein CASSEEVRNQPQHF.

In this sample, this clonotype turned up a few times. V usage is TRBV7-2 and J usage is TRBJ2-3; TRBD2 matches at 12 bases. This CDR3 contains 16 residues. Germline CDR1 is SGHTA and CDR2 is FQGNSA. V dropped 3 bases and J dropped 7; count of bases not matched to a gene: 8. The CDR3 region is CASSFSASGGANTQYF. The CDR3 DNA reads TGTGCCAGCAGCTTCTCTGCTAGCGGGGGGGCGAATACGCAGTATTTT.

V is TRBV7-8 and J is TRBJ2-4, with a tentative D call TRBD2 (5 bases). Trimming took 1 base from V and 0 from J, leaving 13 bases between them. From germline, CDR1 is SGHVS and CDR2 FQNEAQ. CDR3 length: 17 amino acids. The CDR3 here is CASSLVQPGLAKNIQYF. CDR3 DNA: TGTGCCAGCAGCTTAGTACAACCAGGACTAGCCAAAAACATTCAGTACTTC.